This paragraph covers one T cell receptor (beta chain) sequence. Assay used: immunoSEQ multiplex PCR; TCRdb lists only in-frame clones, some missing. The repertoire includes roughly 500,000 clones, approximately 90% of them detected once, and approximately 8% sits in the top ten. Individuals drawn from about two dozen US areas were roughly 18 to 100 years old. Categorization into cohorts depended on clinical history that participants reported. This record comes from a study of blood T cell repertoires in COVID-19. Germline loops: CDR1 SGHRS, CDR2 YFSETQ. J lost 5 bases, V lost 3 bases, and 3 bases had no gene match. CDR3 size: 13 residues.

The TCR comes from a woman aged 60-75 years who had recovered from COVID-19. The rearrangement joins TRBV5-1 to TRBJ2-7; 9 bases are a match to TRBD1. Sequenced sample: PBMCs or T cells enriched from blood (not recorded which). The DNA for the CDR3 is TGCGCCAGCAGCTCGGGACAGGGAAACGAGCAGTACGTC. Translation gives CASSSGQGNEQYV.